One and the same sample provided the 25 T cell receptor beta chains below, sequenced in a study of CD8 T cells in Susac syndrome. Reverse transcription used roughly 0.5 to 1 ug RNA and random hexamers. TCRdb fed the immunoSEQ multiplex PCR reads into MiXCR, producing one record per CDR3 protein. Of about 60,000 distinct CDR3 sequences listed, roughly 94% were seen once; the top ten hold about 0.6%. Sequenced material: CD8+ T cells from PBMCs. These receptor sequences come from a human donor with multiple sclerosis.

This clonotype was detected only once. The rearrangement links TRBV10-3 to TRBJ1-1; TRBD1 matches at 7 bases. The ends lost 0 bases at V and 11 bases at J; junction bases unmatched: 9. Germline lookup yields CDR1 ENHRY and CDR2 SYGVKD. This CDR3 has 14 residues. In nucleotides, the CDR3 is TGTGCCATCAGTGAGTCGACCGGGGAGGGGGCTGCTTTCTTT. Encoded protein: CAISESTGEGAAFF.

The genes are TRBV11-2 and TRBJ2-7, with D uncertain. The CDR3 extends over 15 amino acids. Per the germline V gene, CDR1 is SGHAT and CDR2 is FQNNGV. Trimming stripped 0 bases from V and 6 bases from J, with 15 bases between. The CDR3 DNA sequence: TGTGCCAGCAGCTTAGATCTAATGGCCCCTGGCGAGCAGTACTTC. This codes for CASSLDLMAPGEQYF.

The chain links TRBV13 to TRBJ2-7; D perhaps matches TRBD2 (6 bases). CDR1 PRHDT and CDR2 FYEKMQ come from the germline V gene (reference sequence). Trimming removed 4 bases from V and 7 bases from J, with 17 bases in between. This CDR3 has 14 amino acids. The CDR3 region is CASSSPGVTREQYF. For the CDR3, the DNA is TGTGCCAGCAGCTCCCCGGGAGTGACACGTGAGCAGTACTTC.

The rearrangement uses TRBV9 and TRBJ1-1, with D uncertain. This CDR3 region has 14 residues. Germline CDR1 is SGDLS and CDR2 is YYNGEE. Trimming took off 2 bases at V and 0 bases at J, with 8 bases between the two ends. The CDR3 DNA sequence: TGTGCCAGCAGCGTGAGAGGGATGAACACTGAAGCTTTCTTT. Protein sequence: CASSVRGMNTEAFF.

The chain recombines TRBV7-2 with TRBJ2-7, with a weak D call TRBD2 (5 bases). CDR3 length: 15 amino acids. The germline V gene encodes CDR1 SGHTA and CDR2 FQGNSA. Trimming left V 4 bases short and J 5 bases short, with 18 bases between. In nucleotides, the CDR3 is TGTGCCAGCAGCTACTCAGGTCTCGGTAGCGACGAGCAGTACTTC. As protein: CASSYSGLGSDEQYF.

CDR3 sequence (DNA): TGCGCCAGCAGCGGGGGGCCGGGTGAGAACACTGAAGCTTTCTTT. It translates to CASSGGPGENTEAFF. The genes are TRBV4-1 and TRBJ1-1; D perhaps matches TRBD1 (6 bases). Germline lookup yields CDR1 MGHRA and CDR2 YSYEKL. This CDR3 is 15 amino acids long. V was trimmed by 5 bases and J by 1 base, leaving 14 bases between them.

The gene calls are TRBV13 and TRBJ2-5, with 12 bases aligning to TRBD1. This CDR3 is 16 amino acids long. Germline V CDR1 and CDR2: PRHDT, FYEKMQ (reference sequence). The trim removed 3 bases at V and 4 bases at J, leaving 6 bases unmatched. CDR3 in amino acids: CASSFGTGGAGETQYF. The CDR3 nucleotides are TGTGCCAGCAGCTTTGGGACAGGGGGCGCAGGAGAGACCCAGTACTTC.

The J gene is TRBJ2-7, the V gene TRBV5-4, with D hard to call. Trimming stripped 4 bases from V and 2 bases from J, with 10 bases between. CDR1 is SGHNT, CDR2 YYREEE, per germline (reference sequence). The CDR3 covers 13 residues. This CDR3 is CASSPGRAYEQYF. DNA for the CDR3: TGTGCCAGCAGCCCAGGACGGGCCTACGAGCAGTACTTC.

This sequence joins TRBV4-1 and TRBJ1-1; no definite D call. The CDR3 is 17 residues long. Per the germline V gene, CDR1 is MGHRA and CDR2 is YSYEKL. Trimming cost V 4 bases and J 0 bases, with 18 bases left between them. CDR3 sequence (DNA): TGCGCCAGCAGCCCCCTAGGCTCGTCGAGGTTGAACACTGAAGCTTTCTTT. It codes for CASSPLGSSRLNTEAFF.

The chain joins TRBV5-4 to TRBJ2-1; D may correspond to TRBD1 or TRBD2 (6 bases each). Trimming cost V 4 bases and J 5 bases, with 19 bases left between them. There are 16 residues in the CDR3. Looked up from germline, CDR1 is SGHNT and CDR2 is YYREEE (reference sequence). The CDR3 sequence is CASSPGGRRTDNEQFF. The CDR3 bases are TGTGCCAGCAGCCCTGGGGGGCGGAGGACGGACAATGAGCAGTTCTTC.

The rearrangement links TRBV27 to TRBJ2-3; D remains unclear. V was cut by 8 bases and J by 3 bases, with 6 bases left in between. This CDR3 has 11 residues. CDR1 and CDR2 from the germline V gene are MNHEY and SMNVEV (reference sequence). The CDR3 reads CASGATDTQYF. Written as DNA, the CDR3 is TGTGCCAGCGGCGCAACAGATACGCAGTATTTT.

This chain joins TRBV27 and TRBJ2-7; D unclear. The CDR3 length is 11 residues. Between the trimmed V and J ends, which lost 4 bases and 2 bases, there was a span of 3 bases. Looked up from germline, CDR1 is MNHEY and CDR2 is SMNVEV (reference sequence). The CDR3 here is CASSSAYEQYF. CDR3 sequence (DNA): TGTGCCAGCAGTTCTGCCTACGAGCAGTACTTC.

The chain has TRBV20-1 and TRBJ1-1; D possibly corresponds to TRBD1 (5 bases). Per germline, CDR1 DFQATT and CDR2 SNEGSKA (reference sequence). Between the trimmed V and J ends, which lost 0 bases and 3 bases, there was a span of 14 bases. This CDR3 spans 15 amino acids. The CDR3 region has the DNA TGCAGTGCTAGAGATGGGCAGGGCATTTACACTGAAGCTTTCTTT. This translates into CSARDGQGIYTEAFF.

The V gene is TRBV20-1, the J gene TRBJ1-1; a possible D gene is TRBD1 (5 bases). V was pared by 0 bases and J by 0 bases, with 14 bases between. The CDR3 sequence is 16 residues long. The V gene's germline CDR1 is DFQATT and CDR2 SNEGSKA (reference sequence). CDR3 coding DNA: TGCAGTGCTAGAGACCAACACGACAGAATGAACACTGAAGCTTTCTTT. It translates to CSARDQHDRMNTEAFF.

This chain's CDR3 is CAAAGGELGEKLFF. In DNA form, the CDR3 reads TGTGCCGCGGCGGGCGGGGAGTTGGGTGAAAAACTGTTTTTT. This chain uses TRBV28 with TRBJ1-4, with D unresolved. Germline V gives CDR1 MDHEN, CDR2 SYDVKM. The germline V and J ends were trimmed by 11 bases and 7 bases, with 20 bases remaining between them. The CDR3 spans 14 residues.

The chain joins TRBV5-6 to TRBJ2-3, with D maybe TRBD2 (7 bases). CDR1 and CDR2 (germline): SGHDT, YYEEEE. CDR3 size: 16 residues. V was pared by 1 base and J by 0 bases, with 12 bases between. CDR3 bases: TGTGCCAGCAGCTTGTCGCGGGGGCCCAGCACAGATACGCAGTATTTT. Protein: CASSLSRGPSTDTQYF. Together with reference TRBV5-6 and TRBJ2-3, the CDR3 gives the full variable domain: DAGVTQSPTHLIKTRGQQVTLRCSPKSGHDTVSWYQQALGQGPQFIFQYYEEEERQRGNFPDRFSGHQFPNYSSELNVNALLLGDSALYLCASSLSRGPSTDTQYFGPGTRLTVL.

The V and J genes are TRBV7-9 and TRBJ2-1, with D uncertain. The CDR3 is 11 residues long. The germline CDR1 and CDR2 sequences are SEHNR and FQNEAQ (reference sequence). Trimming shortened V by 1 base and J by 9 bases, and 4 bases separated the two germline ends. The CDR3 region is CASSLVGEQFF. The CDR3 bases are TGTGCCAGCAGCTTAGTGGGTGAGCAGTTCTTC.

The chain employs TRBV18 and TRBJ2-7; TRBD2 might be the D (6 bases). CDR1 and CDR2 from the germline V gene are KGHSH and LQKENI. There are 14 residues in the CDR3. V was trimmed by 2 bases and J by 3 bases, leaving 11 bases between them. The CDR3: CASSPESGLYEQYF. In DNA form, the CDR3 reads TGTGCCAGCTCACCAGAGAGCGGGCTCTACGAGCAGTACTTC.

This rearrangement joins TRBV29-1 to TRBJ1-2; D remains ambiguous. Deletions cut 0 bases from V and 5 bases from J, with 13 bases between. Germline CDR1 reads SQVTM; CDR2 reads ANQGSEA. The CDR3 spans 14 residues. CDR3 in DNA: TGCAGCGTTGAAGACCCCCCAGGTTCATATGGCTACACCTTC. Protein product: CSVEDPPGSYGYTF.

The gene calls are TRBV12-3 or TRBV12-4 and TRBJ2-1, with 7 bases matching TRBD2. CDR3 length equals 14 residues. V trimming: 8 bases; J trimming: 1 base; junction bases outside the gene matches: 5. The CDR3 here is CASSSGNSYNEQFF. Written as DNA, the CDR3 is TGTGCCAGCTCTAGCGGAAATTCCTACAATGAGCAGTTCTTC.

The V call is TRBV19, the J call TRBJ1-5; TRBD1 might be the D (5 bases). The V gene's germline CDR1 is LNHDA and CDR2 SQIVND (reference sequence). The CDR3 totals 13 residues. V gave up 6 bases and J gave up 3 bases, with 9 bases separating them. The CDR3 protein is CASRAGTNQPQHF. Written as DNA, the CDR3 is TGTGCCAGTAGGGCCGGGACCAATCAGCCCCAGCATTTT. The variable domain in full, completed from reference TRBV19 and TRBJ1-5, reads DGGITQSPKYLFRKEGQNVTLSCEQNLNHDAMYWYRQDPGQGLRLIYYSQIVNDFQKGDIAEGYSVSREKKESFPLTVTSAQKNPTAFYLCASRAGTNQPQHFGDGTRLSIL.

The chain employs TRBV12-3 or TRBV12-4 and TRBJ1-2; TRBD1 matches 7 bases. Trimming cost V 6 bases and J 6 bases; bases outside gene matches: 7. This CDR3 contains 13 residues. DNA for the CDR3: TGTGCCAGCAGAGATAGGGGGCAGGATGGCTACACCTTC. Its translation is CASRDRGQDGYTF.

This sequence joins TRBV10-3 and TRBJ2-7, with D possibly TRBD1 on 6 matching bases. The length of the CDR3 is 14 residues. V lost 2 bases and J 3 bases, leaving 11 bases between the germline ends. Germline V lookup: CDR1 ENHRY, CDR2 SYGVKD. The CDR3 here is CAISEPTGDYEQYF. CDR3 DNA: TGTGCCATCAGTGAGCCGACAGGAGACTACGAGCAGTACTTC.

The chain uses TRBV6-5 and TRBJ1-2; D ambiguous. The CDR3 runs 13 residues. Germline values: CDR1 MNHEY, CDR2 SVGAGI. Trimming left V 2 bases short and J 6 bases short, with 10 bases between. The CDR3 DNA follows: TGTGCCAGCAGTTACGGCAGCCTTGATGGCTACACCTTC. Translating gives CASSYGSLDGYTF.

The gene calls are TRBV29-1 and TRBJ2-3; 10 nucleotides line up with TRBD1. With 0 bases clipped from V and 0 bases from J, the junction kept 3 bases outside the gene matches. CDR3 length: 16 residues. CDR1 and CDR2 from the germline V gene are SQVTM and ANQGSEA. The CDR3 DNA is TGCAGCGTTGAAGATCGGACAGGGGGGAGCACAGATACGCAGTATTTT. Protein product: CSVEDRTGGSTDTQYF.